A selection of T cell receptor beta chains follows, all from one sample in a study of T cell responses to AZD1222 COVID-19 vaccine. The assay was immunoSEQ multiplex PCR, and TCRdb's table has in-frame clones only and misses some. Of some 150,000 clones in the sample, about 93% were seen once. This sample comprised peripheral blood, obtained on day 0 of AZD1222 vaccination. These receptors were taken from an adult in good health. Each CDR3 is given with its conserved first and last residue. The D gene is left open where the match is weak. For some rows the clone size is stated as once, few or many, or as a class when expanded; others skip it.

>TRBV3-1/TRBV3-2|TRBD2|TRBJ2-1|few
TGTGCCAGCAGCCAAGGACTAGCGGGGGAATACAATGAGCAGTTCTTC
CASSQGLAGEYNEQFF
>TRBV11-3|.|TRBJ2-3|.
TGTGCCAGCAGCTTAGCTCTTGAGGATACGCAGTATTTT
CASSLALEDTQYF
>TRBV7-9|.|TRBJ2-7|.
TGTGCCAGCAGCTTAGTAAGACCTAGCCCCCAGGAAAGAAGGTACGAGCAGTACTTC
CASSLVRPSPQERRYEQYF
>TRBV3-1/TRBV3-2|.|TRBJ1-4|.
TGTGCCAGCAGTCTGACGAGAACTAATGAAAAACTGTTTTTT
CASSLTRTNEKLFF
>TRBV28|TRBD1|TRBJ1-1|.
TGTGCCAGCACACCGCGGGACAGGAACACTGAAGCTTTCTTT
CASTPRDRNTEAFF
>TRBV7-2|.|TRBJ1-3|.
TGTGCCAGCAGCTTAAACCTGGTCGGCGACTCTGGAAACACCATATATTTT
CASSLNLVGDSGNTIYF
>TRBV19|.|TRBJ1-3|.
TGTGCCAGTAGTATAGCTGACCCCCGGAGGACTGGAAACACCATATATTTT
CASSIADPRRTGNTIYF
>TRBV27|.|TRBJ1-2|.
TGTGCCAGCAGTTTAAGTCTGAATAACTATGACTACACCTTC
CASSLSLNNYDYTF
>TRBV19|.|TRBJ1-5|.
TGTGCCAGTAGTATCTCACCGTATGAGGGTTTTAGCAATCAGCCCCAGCATTTT
CASSISPYEGFSNQPQHF
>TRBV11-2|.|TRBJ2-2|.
TGTGCCAGCACACAGGTTTCCTCCGGCACCGGGGAGCTGTTTTTT
CASTQVSSGTGELFF
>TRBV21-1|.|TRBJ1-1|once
TGTGCCAGCACCCCCGGTGGGCGTCAGAACACTGAAGCTTTCTTT
CASTPGGRQNTEAFF
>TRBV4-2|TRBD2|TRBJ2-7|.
TGTGCCAGCAGCCAAGGACTAGCGCCGCACTCCTACGAGCAGTACTTC
CASSQGLAPHSYEQYF
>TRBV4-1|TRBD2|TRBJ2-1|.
TGCGCCAGCAGCCAAGTACTAGCGGGCCTGTACTACAATGAGCAGTTCTTC
CASSQVLAGLYYNEQFF
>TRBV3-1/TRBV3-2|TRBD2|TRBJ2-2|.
TGTGCCAGCAGCTGGTATAGGACTAGCGTCGGGGAGCTGTTTTTT
CASSWYRTSVGELFF
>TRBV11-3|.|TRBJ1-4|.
TGTGCCAGCAGCATGAAGGACAGCGGAGCTGGAAAACTGTTTTTT
CASSMKDSGAGKLFF
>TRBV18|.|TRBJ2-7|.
TGTGCCAGCTCACCAGGGGAAGGAACTAACGCGTACGAGCAGTACTTC
CASSPGEGTNAYEQYF